Given below is one T cell receptor (beta chain) in context. The data belong to a study of T cell responses to AZD1222 COVID-19 vaccine. Sequencing used immunoSEQ multiplex PCR; TCRdb keeps in-frame clones, though not all of them. The data hold 100,000 or so clones, with roughly 91% observed a single time. V dropped 9 bases and J dropped 0 bases, with 12 bases sitting between them. The V gene's germline CDR1 is MDHEN and CDR2 SYDVKM. The CDR3 runs 14 residues. The chain joins TRBV28 to TRBJ2-1; D gene uncertain. The source of this sequence is an adult in good health. Source: peripheral blood, taken on day 0 of AZD1222 vaccination. In DNA, the CDR3 is TGTGCCAGTAGCTGGGCTAACTCCTACAATGAGCAGTTCTTC. It yields the protein CASSWANSYNEQFF.